The 30 T cell receptor beta chains below come from one sample, sequenced in a study of graft-versus-host responses after intestinal transplantation (dated by TCRdb to the early 2020s). Dithiothreitol, EDTA incubations and collagenase D digestion were used to isolate intraepithelial and lamina propria lymphocytes from graft specimens. To prepare the library, the immunoSEQ multiplex PCR assay was applied. TCRdb stores this immuneACCESS table with in-frame sequences only. Part of the clones is absent; in the studies checked, under half of the shortfall reflects unresolved V genes, and no reason is known for the rest. The sample table lists about 15,000 clones, around 79% of them with a count of one. 7.8% of the sample lies in the top ten. The material was ileum tissue, obtained almost 470 days after intestinal transplant. The receptor set was obtained from a human patient who received an intestinal transplant, so some T cells may come from the graft donor.

With respect to this clone: Other DNA sequences in this sample translate to the same CDR3. The genes are TRBV5-4 and TRBJ2-5; a weak D match, TRBD2 (6 bases). The length of the CDR3 is 15 residues. The V gene's germline CDR1 is SGHNT and CDR2 YYREEE (reference sequence). V was cut by 0 bases and J by 5 bases, with 14 bases left in between. This CDR3 reads CASSLGGRAGETQYF. The DNA for the CDR3 is TGTGCCAGCAGCTTGGGTGGCAGGGCGGGGGAGACCCAGTACTTC.

J is TRBJ2-7 and V is TRBV6-5; TRBD1 agrees at 9 bases. The V gene's germline CDR1 is MNHEY and CDR2 SVGAGI. V trimming: 6 bases; J trimming: 5 bases; junction bases outside the gene matches: 8. CDR3 size: 14 residues. CDR3: CASSRQGEFDEQYF. In DNA form, the CDR3 reads TGTGCCAGCAGCCGACAGGGGGAGTTCGACGAGCAGTACTTC.

The V and J genes are TRBV4-1 and TRBJ2-3; TRBD2 aligns across 9 bases. J lost 8 bases, V lost 3 bases, and 12 bases had no gene match. In germline, CDR1 is MGHRA, CDR2 YSYEKL. The CDR3 has 16 amino acids. CDR3 nucleotide sequence: TGCGCCAGCAGCCACCCCACTAGCGGGTCCGGAGGTACGCAGTATTTT. This codes for CASSHPTSGSGGTQYF.

This chain uses TRBV4-2 with TRBJ1-5; D call uncertain. Trimming stripped 2 bases from V and 3 bases from J, with 5 bases between. This CDR3 contains 13 residues. The germline V gene encodes CDR1 LGHNA and CDR2 YNFKEQ. CDR3 nucleotide sequence: TGTGCCAGCAGCCAATTTGTCAATCAGCCCCAGCATTTT. Its protein product is CASSQFVNQPQHF.

This chain uses TRBV29-1 with TRBJ1-2; maybe TRBD1 (6 bases). Trimming cost V 5 bases and J 8 bases, with 12 bases left between them. The CDR3 has 11 amino acids. Germline V gene sequence: CDR1 SQVTM, CDR2 ANQGSEA. CDR3 loop: CSVQRGGGYTF. CDR3 nucleotides: TGCAGCGTTCAAAGGGGGGGCGGCTACACCTTC.

V gene TRBV19 combines with J gene TRBJ1-1; weak D call: TRBD1 (6 bases). Germline loops: CDR1 LNHDA, CDR2 SQIVND (reference sequence). The CDR3 runs to 15 residues. Trimming shortened V by 7 bases and J by 4 bases, and 19 bases separated the two germline ends. The CDR3 sequence is CASKYRQVSSTEAFF. CDR3 nucleotide sequence: TGTGCCAGTAAATACCGACAGGTCTCGAGCACTGAAGCTTTCTTT.

The chain carries TRBV10-3 and TRBJ2-7, with 9 bases identical to TRBD1. V lost 4 bases and J lost 2; bases outside the gene matches: 3. The CDR3 length is 14 residues. Germline values: CDR1 ENHRY, CDR2 SYGVKD. CDR3 region: CAISADRGPYEQYF. The CDR3 DNA follows: TGTGCCATCAGTGCGGACAGGGGACCCTACGAGCAGTACTTC.

The count of this clone is one. V gene TRBV6-5 combines with J gene TRBJ2-7, with TRBD2 matching over 8 bases. Per the germline V gene, CDR1 is MNHEY and CDR2 is SVGAGI. Trimming at V came to 6 bases and at J to 4 bases, leaving 5 bases not matched to a gene. This CDR3 is built from 13 residues. CDR3 loop: CASRRGGQYEQYF. The CDR3 nucleotides read TGTGCCAGCAGACGGGGGGGCCAGTACGAGCAGTACTTC.

A word on this clone: Sequence at one end of the junction differs from germline and may be a read error. The genes are TRBV7-9 and TRBJ2-7; possible D gene TRBD2, 5 bases. Germline V gene lookup returns CDR1 SEHNR and CDR2 FQNEAQ (reference sequence). The CDR3 runs to 13 residues. CDR3 nucleotides: TGCGCCAGCGGCCCCGGACTGGTCTACGAGCAGTACTTC. This translates into CASGPGLVYEQYF.

This chain links TRBV7-9 with TRBJ2-1; tentatively, D is TRBD2 (7 bases). Trimming removed 5 bases from V and 3 bases from J, with 17 bases in between. Germline V gene lookup returns CDR1 SEHNR and CDR2 FQNEAQ (reference sequence). CDR3 length: 16 residues. CDR3 sequence reads: CASSHDPGGYYNEQFF. CDR3 nucleotide sequence: TGTGCCAGCAGCCATGACCCGGGGGGCTACTACAATGAGCAGTTCTTC.

The table lists this clone with a few counts. The CDR3 DNA sequence: TGTGCCACCGCAGTGGCGATCTACAATGAGCAGTTCTTC. This translates into CATAVAIYNEQFF. The J gene is TRBJ2-1, the V gene TRBV19; D is uncertain. The germline V gene encodes CDR1 LNHDA and CDR2 SQIVND (reference sequence). This CDR3 is built from 13 residues. The V end was cut by 10 bases, the J end by 3 bases, with 13 bases between. Variable domain in full (rest from reference TRBV19 and TRBJ2-1): DGGITQSPKYLFRKEGQNVTLSCEQNLNHDAMYWYRQDPGQGLRLIYYSQIVNDFQKGDIAEGYSVSREKKESFPLTVTSAQKNPTAFYLCATAVAIYNEQFFGPGTRLTVL.

The chain is built from TRBV13 and TRBJ2-2; D is unresolved. The CDR3 is 14 amino acids. The V gene lost 2 bases and the J gene lost 5 bases, with 9 bases spanning the gap. Germline V gene lookup returns CDR1 PRHDT and CDR2 FYEKMQ (reference sequence). In nucleotides, the CDR3 is TGTGCCAGCAGCTTACCACAACGGACCGGGGAGCTGTTTTTT. This sequence encodes CASSLPQRTGELFF.

This clone was detected once. The chain recombines TRBV7-2 with TRBJ2-3; no firm D call. The CDR3 length is 15 residues. V was clipped by 5 bases and J by 1 base, with 13 bases between them. Germline values: CDR1 SGHTA, CDR2 FQGNSA. CDR3 residues: CASSPTTWGTDTQYF. CDR3 nucleotides: TGTGCCAGCAGCCCTACTACCTGGGGCACAGATACGCAGTATTTT.

This clone appeared a few times. The chain links TRBV2 to TRBJ2-5, with D tentatively TRBD2 (7 bases). CDR1 is SNHLY and CDR2 is FYNNEI in the germline V gene. The CDR3 totals 13 residues. The V end lost 4 bases, the J end lost 4 bases, and 10 bases lay between the germline ends. The chain's CDR3 is CASSARGGETQYF. In DNA, the CDR3 is TGTGCCAGCAGTGCGAGGGGGGGAGAGACCCAGTACTTC.

This clone has just a few counts. The V gene is TRBV7-9, the J gene TRBJ1-3; no clear D. The V end was cut by 1 base, the J end by 0 bases, with 13 bases between. The CDR3 sequence is 17 residues long. Germline CDR1 is SEHNR and CDR2 is FQNEAQ (reference sequence). The CDR3 DNA reads TGTGCCAGCAGCTTAGTTTTCGGTCCAGACTCTGGAAACACCATATATTTT. This gives the protein CASSLVFGPDSGNTIYF. Combining the CDR3 with reference TRBV7-9 and TRBJ1-3 gives the whole variable domain DTGVSQNPRHKITKRGQNVTFRCDPISEHNRLYWYRQTLGQGPEFLTYFQNEAQLEKSRLLSDRFSAERPKGSFSTLEIQRTEQGDSAMYLCASSLVFGPDSGNTIYFGEGSWLTVV.

The rearrangement links TRBV2 to TRBJ2-5; TRBD1 agrees at 10 bases. TRBJ2-7 explains the end of the DNA better; the J call may be wrong. This CDR3 has 16 residues. The germline CDR1 and CDR2 sequences are SNHLY and FYNNEI. DNA for the CDR3: TGTGCCAGCAGCGAGACAGGGGGCGCTTTGTCCTACGAGCAGTACTTC. It specifies CASSETGGALSYEQYF.

This sequence joins TRBV19 and TRBJ1-2; the D gene is possibly TRBD1 (6 bases). V shed 7 bases and J shed 4 bases, with 10 bases lying between them. Germline V gene sequence: CDR1 LNHDA, CDR2 SQIVND (reference sequence). This CDR3 contains 12 residues. In nucleotides, the CDR3 is TGTGCCAGTACTGGGGGGGCCTATGGCTACACCTTC. This encodes CASTGGAYGYTF. Looking up the rest from reference TRBV19 and TRBJ1-2 gives the full variable domain: DGGITQSPKYLFRKEGQNVTLSCEQNLNHDAMYWYRQDPGQGLRLIYYSQIVNDFQKGDIAEGYSVSREKKESFPLTVTSAQKNPTAFYLCASTGGAYGYTFGSGTRLTVV.

In its sample, this clone was seen a few times. J is TRBJ1-1 and V is TRBV12-5, with unresolved D. The V and J ends lost 2 bases and 9 bases respectively, with 16 bases between them. This CDR3 region has 14 residues. Germline-derived CDR1 and CDR2 are LGHNT and FRNRAP. For the CDR3, the DNA is TGTGCTAGTGGTTTGCCTGAGGCAGGAGCGCAAGCTTTCTTT. Protein sequence: CASGLPEAGAQAFF.

The rearrangement joins TRBV2 to TRBJ2-1; D unclear. Germline V CDR1 and CDR2: SNHLY, FYNNEI. This CDR3 is 15 amino acids long. The V end lost 6 bases, the J end lost 5 bases, and 17 bases lay between the germline ends. CDR3 sequence: CASSADWVADNEQFF. The CDR3 DNA reads as TGTGCCAGCAGCGCCGATTGGGTAGCAGACAATGAGCAGTTCTTC.

The rearrangement uses TRBV29-1 and TRBJ2-1; 7 bases match TRBD2. Germline trimming cut 7 bases from V and 8 bases from J; bases unmatched to any gene: 11. The CDR3 contains 13 residues. Germline V lookup: CDR1 SQVTM, CDR2 ANQGSEA. The CDR3 region is CSGGSPGRDEQFF. CDR3 in DNA: TGCAGCGGCGGATCTCCGGGGAGGGATGAGCAGTTCTTC.

Points on this clone: At the DNA level, this CDR3 is encoded by other sequences in the same sample as well. This chain uses TRBV6-6 with TRBJ2-5, with a tentative D call TRBD1 (6 bases). The CDR3 extends over 13 amino acids. With 9 bases removed from V and 5 bases from J, the gap between germline ends came to 16 bases. CDR1 is MNHNY, CDR2 SVGAGI, per germline (reference sequence). Written as DNA, the CDR3 is TGTGCCAGTTCGGACAGAGGTGGGGAGACCCAGTACTTC. It encodes CASSDRGGETQYF.

Only one count was recorded for this clone. The V call is TRBV19, the J call TRBJ1-1; a weak D match, TRBD1 (5 bases). This CDR3 contains 12 residues. Trimming took off 3 bases at V and 7 bases at J, with 9 bases between the two ends. Germline loops: CDR1 LNHDA, CDR2 SQIVND (reference sequence). This CDR3 is CASSIWGYEAFF. For the CDR3, the DNA is TGTGCCAGTAGTATTTGGGGGTATGAAGCTTTCTTT.

This rearrangement joins TRBV7-9 to TRBJ2-3; 9 bases match TRBD2. Germline V CDR1 and CDR2: SEHNR, FQNEAQ (reference sequence). CDR3 length equals 17 residues. Germline trimming cut 5 bases from V and 2 bases from J; bases unmatched to any gene: 11. The CDR3 reads CASSRPVAGDTTDTQYF. In DNA, the CDR3 is TGTGCCAGCAGCCGCCCGGTAGCGGGGGATACCACAGATACGCAGTATTTT.

CDR3 sequence: CASRLTGYRTDTQYF. In DNA, the CDR3 is TGTGCCAGCAGACTCACAGGCTACCGCACAGATACGCAGTATTTT. The genes are TRBV6-5 and TRBJ2-3; a possible D gene is TRBD1 (5 bases). CDR3 size: 15 residues. CDR1 and CDR2 from the germline V gene are MNHEY and SVGAGI. With 6 bases removed from V and 1 base from J, the gap between germline ends came to 14 bases.

As for this clone: This may come from a read error, since a much larger clone is one base off. The rearrangement joins TRBV2 to TRBJ1-5; possible D gene TRBD1, 5 bases. Looked up from germline, CDR1 is SNHLY and CDR2 is FYNNEI. The length of the CDR3 is 16 residues. V was clipped by 8 bases and J by 1 base, with 18 bases between them. CDR3 amino acids: CASGSGEGTSNQPQHF. The CDR3 DNA follows: TGTGCCAGCGGAAGCGGGGAGGGGACGAGCAATCAGCCCCAGCATTTT. Full variable domain (rest looked up from reference TRBV2 and TRBJ1-5): EPEVTQTPSHQVTQMGQEVILRCVPISNHLYFYWYRQILGQKVEFLVSFYNNEISEKSEIFDDQFSVERPDGSNFTLKIRSTKLEDSAMYFCASGSGEGTSNQPQHFGDGTRLSIL.

This clone has only one observation. The gene calls are TRBV9 and TRBJ1-1, with a tentative D call TRBD1 (6 bases). The germline V and J ends were trimmed by 4 bases and 1 base, with 11 bases remaining between them. This CDR3 contains 14 residues. The germline CDR1 and CDR2 sequences are SGDLS and YYNGEE. The CDR3 nucleotides read TGTGCCAGCAGCTTCCAGGACAGGAACACTGAAGCTTTCTTT. Its translation: CASSFQDRNTEAFF.

V gene TRBV7-9 combines with J gene TRBJ1-5; D possibly corresponds to TRBD1 (5 bases). The CDR3 runs to 14 residues. Trimming took 6 bases from V and 3 from J, leaving 12 bases between them. CDR1 is SEHNR, CDR2 FQNEAQ, per germline (reference sequence). The CDR3, as DNA: TGTGCCAGCAGTTCTGGGGCGGACAATCAGCCCCAGCATTTT. This gives the protein CASSSGADNQPQHF.

V usage is TRBV27 and J usage is TRBJ2-7; 7 nucleotides align to TRBD2. This CDR3 has 15 amino acids. V shed 1 base, J shed 2 bases, and the junction held 5 bases outside the gene matches. In germline, CDR1 is MNHEY, CDR2 SMNVEV (reference sequence). The CDR3 DNA follows: TGTGCCAGCAGTTTATGGGGGGGGGACGCCTACGAGCAGTACTTC. Its translation is CASSLWGGDAYEQYF.

V usage is TRBV13 and J usage is TRBJ1-5, with D hard to call. V was trimmed by 3 bases and J by 5 bases, leaving 5 bases between them. The length of the CDR3 is 12 residues. The V gene's germline CDR1 is PRHDT and CDR2 FYEKMQ (reference sequence). CDR3 coding DNA: TGTGCCAGCAGCTTTCGGGATCAGCCCCAGCATTTT. Translation gives CASSFRDQPQHF.

The J gene is TRBJ2-3, the V gene TRBV7-3, with D perhaps matching TRBD2 (5 bases). Germline V gene sequence: CDR1 SGHTA, CDR2 FQGTGA. Trimming cost V 5 bases and J 6 bases, with 15 bases left between them. The length of the CDR3 is 14 residues. CDR3 in DNA: TGTGCCAGCAGCCCGACGGGGTCGGTGGATACGCAGTATTTT. This encodes CASSPTGSVDTQYF.